The clone carrying this T cell receptor beta chain has only one observation. Germline V CDR1 and CDR2: SGHNT, YYREEE (reference sequence). Trimming cost V 3 bases and J 2 bases; bases outside gene matches: 9. The CDR3 runs 16 residues. This record comes from a study of blood T cell repertoires in COVID-19. The wider study: Acute and convalescent COVID-19 specimens originated in the United States, Italy and Spain. PBMCs, B-cell-depleted T cells, or T cells provided the cDNA or gDNA that made up the material.

As processed by the authors: The authors estimated nucleated cell counts from reference gene primer amplification. Some clones are missing from TCRdb's copy, which holds only in-frame ones; the method was immunoSEQ multiplex PCR. D and trimming were read from the DNA, whereas the V and J calls and clone size are those reported in that table. The profile covers around 100,000 clones, with roughly 90% appearing a single time and approximately 2.2% taken by the ten largest. The V call is TRBV5-4, the J call TRBJ2-3; 7 nucleotides align to TRBD2. The sequence came from a human donor with active COVID-19. The donor label of this sample is uncertain. Sequenced material: peripheral blood. The CDR3 spells CASSSRKAGNTDTQYF. The CDR3 bases are TGTGCCAGCAGCTCAAGGAAAGCGGGGAACACAGATACGCAGTATTTT.